The present entry profiles one TCR beta chain with its context. The target antigen is unknown. Amplification by 5'RACE using constant-segment primers produced TCR alpha and TCR beta cDNA libraries that carried sample barcodes and UMIs. TCRdb ran MiXCR on the 5' RACE reads and lists one entry per CDR3 protein. The sample lists hundreds of thousands of distinct CDR3 sequences; approximately 23% were seen once. The source of the sample is a study of T-cell memory formation after mild COVID-19. The overall study: In these data, TCR clusters were largely donor specific.

CDR3 length equals 15 residues. V shed 6 bases and J 1 base; nucleotides not matched to a gene: 4. Germline V lookup: CDR1 MNHEY, CDR2 SVGAGI. Whole-study findings and limits: Several responding clones turned up in pre-infection memory, indicating that cross-reactive memory may have taken part. Of the contracting clones, CD4+ ones lay mainly in CM and EM, and CD8+ ones in EMRA.

The TCR comes from an adult woman who had mild COVID-19 (a few samples of this study predate the infection). Cell type and time point are not known. This chain links TRBV6-5 with TRBJ2-3, with 10 bases lining up with TRBD2. Material for sequencing was PBMCs or a T cell subset sorted from them (not recorded which). CDR3 sequence: CASRSGLAGTDTQYF. CDR3 DNA: TGTGCCAGCAGATCTGGACTAGCGGGCACAGATACGCAGTATTTT.